This T cell receptor (beta chain) was captured in a study of CD8 T cells in ankylosing spondylitis (dated by TCRdb to 2016 to 2017). For the wider study: The study profiled T cell receptor beta repertoires in healthy donors and ankylosing spondylitis patients to find disease-linked TCR variants. Peripheral blood samples were taken, and synovial fluid was additionally collected from ankylosing spondylitis patients. The full study cohort was made up of about 25 ankylosing spondylitis patients and about a hundred healthy donors. What the study reported, not specific to this receptor: A TCR beta motif of several highly homologous amino acid variants appeared characteristic of blood from ankylosing spondylitis patients. The disease-linked clones were reported as significantly enriched in matched synovial fluid samples from ankylosing spondylitis patients. Some TCR beta motif variants had previously been reported in synovial fluid and blood of reactive arthritis patients, which suggested common disease-initiation mechanisms. A CD8+ phenotype was shown by the disease-linked clones, which were found at relatively low frequencies in peripheral blood.

About this clonotype: The antigen it binds to is not known. No base qualities exist here, and no much larger clone lies one base off it.

Data came from an Illumina HiSeq 2500. TCR beta libraries were prepared by quantitative 5'-RACE with molecular barcodes. From the authors' description of their analysis: To identify disease-linked TCR variants, a new computational method was used, one built on a probabilistic model of VDJ rearrangement. TCRdb redid the processing of the public reads, applying fastp at Q25 and MiXCR, and retained in-frame beta chains. Each CDR3 protein gets just one entry, which takes the most common genes and DNA from the rows behind it. TCRdb, not the authors, supplied the V and J calls. Counted in this sample were 800,000 to 900,000 distinct CDR3 sequences; roughly 12% of them appeared once. Around 0.51% of the sample rests with the top ten. CDR1 LNHNV and CDR2 YYDKDF were looked up in the germline V gene (reference sequence). The trim is 2 bases for V and 2 bases for J, with a gap of 15 bases between the germline ends. Its CDR3 holds 16 amino acids, cysteine through phenylalanine. Solely the CDR3 DNA is kept, with 48 bases framed from the first base.

Sequencing was done on a sample of blood, either unsorted or a sorted T cell fraction (not recorded which). Recombination joined TRBV15 with TRBJ1-1; TRBD1 is possibly the D segment (5 matching bases). This TCR derives from a male donor with ankylosing spondylitis. The CDR3 reads as follows: CATSRPWGTFNTEAFF. The nucleotide sequence is TGTGCCACCAGCAGACCCTGGGGGACGTTTAACACTGAAGCTTTCTTT.